These 26 T cell receptor beta chains came from one sample sequenced in a study of vaccination and CD4 T cells after COVID-19. Treatment described: roughly ten-day PBMC culture with coronavirus spike peptide pools or control peptides (ViraFEST assay). Before the COVID-19 pandemic (2011-2018), CD4+ T cells were obtained from the unexposed donor. These receptors' targets are unknown. Cultured CD4+ T-cell DNA underwent Oncomine TCR Beta short-read sequencing. Genomic DNA was isolated from CD4+ T cells that had been cultured. TCRdb ran MiXCR on the PCR reads and lists one entry per CDR3 protein. This table has around 8,000 distinct CDR3 sequences, over 30% appearing once. Source material: CD4+ T cells from blood, cultured in vitro. The receptors come from a human donor in good health.

V and J are TRBV19 and TRBJ1-1; TRBD1 is a possible D gene (6 bases). V dropped 3 bases and J dropped 0 bases, with 17 bases sitting between them. The germline V gene has CDR1 LNHDA and CDR2 SQIVND (reference sequence). CDR3 size: 17 residues. DNA for the CDR3: TGTGCCAGTAGTATCCCACCAGGGGCCCACATGAACACTGAAGCTTTCTTT. This gives the protein CASSIPPGAHMNTEAFF.

V usage is TRBV7-2 and J usage is TRBJ2-5, with D perhaps matching TRBD2 (6 bases). The CDR3 covers 14 residues. CDR1 is SGHTA, CDR2 FQGNSA, per germline. V was trimmed by 1 base and J by 5 bases, leaving 11 bases between them. The CDR3 DNA reads as TGTGCCAGCAGCTTAGGGGGCGGAGGGGAGACCCAGTACTTC. Amino acids: CASSLGGGGETQYF.

The chain recombines TRBV20-1 with TRBJ2-5, with 13 positions matching TRBD2. V lost 3 bases to trimming and J lost 1 base; unmatched junction nucleotides: 17. The CDR3 has 20 residues. The germline V gene encodes CDR1 DFQATT and CDR2 SNEGSKA (reference sequence). CDR3 residues: CSASGLGGLAGEGVQETQYF. CDR3 in DNA: TGCAGTGCTAGCGGGTTGGGCGGACTAGCGGGAGAGGGCGTCCAAGAGACCCAGTACTTC.

As DNA, the CDR3 is TGTGCCAGCATCTCCCGAGGGCTAGGACACGAGCAGTACTTC. The encoded protein is CASISRGLGHEQYF. The chain recombines TRBV6-2 or TRBV6-3 with TRBJ2-7; TRBD2 might be the D (5 bases). CDR3 length equals 14 residues. The V gene lost 7 bases and the J gene lost 5 bases, with 18 bases spanning the gap. The germline gives CDR1 MNHEY, CDR2 SVGEGT.

This clonotype was picked up one time. The gene calls are TRBV29-1 and TRBJ2-3, with 14 bases identical to TRBD2. Per germline, CDR1 SQVTM and CDR2 ANQGSEA. The CDR3 contains 16 residues. V gave up 1 base and J gave up 7 bases; unmatched junction bases: 7. This CDR3 reads CSVEGGLAGGWYTQYF. In DNA form, the CDR3 reads TGCAGCGTTGAAGGAGGACTAGCGGGAGGTTGGTATACGCAGTATTTT.

The chain links TRBV12-3 or TRBV12-4 to TRBJ1-5; D gene uncertain. V lost 3 bases, J lost 1 base, and 10 bases lay in between. The CDR3 consists of 15 residues. The CDR3 DNA follows: TGTGCCAGCAGTTTGGTGGGTGGGAGCAATCAGCCCCAGCATTTT. This codes for CASSLVGGSNQPQHF.

Turning to this clonotype: The junction differs from germline at one of its ends, possibly a read error. This chain links TRBV7-9 with TRBJ2-1; 15 nucleotides agree with TRBD2. This CDR3 is built from 17 residues. From germline, CDR1 is SEHNR and CDR2 FQNEAQ (reference sequence). CDR3 loop: CSSRKEEGLAGGNEQFF. The CDR3 coding sequence is TGTTCCAGCAGGAAGGAGGAGGGACTAGCGGGAGGCAATGAGCAGTTCTTC.

The chain links TRBV12-3 or TRBV12-4 to TRBJ1-2, with unresolved D. This CDR3 has 13 residues. Trimming shortened V by 6 bases and J by 9 bases, and 17 bases separated the two germline ends. The CDR3 loop reads CASSVYTAGSYTF. The CDR3 DNA reads TGTGCCAGCAGCGTTTACACCGCTGGCAGCTACACCTTC.

The V and J genes are TRBV20-1 and TRBJ2-3; D remains unclear. The CDR3 totals 11 residues. Trimming stripped 1 base from V and 7 bases from J, with 6 bases between. Germline V lookup: CDR1 DFQATT, CDR2 SNEGSKA (reference sequence). The CDR3: CSARVGNTQYF. Written as DNA, the CDR3 is TGCAGTGCTAGAGTGGGGAATACGCAGTATTTT.

The DNA for the CDR3 is TGTGCCAGCAGCTTGGGTCTCGAGTTGGAGACCCAGTACTTC. Translating gives CASSLGLELETQYF. The V gene is TRBV5-4, the J gene TRBJ2-5; no clear D. V shed 0 bases and J shed 5 bases, with 11 bases lying between them. This CDR3 is built from 14 residues. Per the germline V gene, CDR1 is SGHNT and CDR2 is YYREEE (reference sequence).

The rearrangement joins TRBV7-2 to TRBJ2-3, with D unresolved. With 4 bases removed from V and 0 bases from J, the gap between germline ends came to 8 bases. Germline V CDR1 and CDR2: SGHTA, FQGNSA. The CDR3 consists of 14 residues. DNA for the CDR3: TGTGCCAGCAGCTCCATGACTAGCACAGATACGCAGTATTTT. Translation gives CASSSMTSTDTQYF.

The chain combines TRBV27 with TRBJ2-7; TRBD1 agrees at 9 bases. Germline lookup yields CDR1 MNHEY and CDR2 SMNVEV (reference sequence). Trimming cost V 5 bases and J 5 bases; bases outside gene matches: 10. The CDR3 consists of 15 residues. CDR3 protein: CASSDRGTGYDEQYF. The CDR3 DNA sequence: TGTGCCAGCAGTGATCGGGGGACAGGGTATGACGAGCAGTACTTC.

By share, this clonotype ranks as medium-sized. The rearrangement links TRBV6-1 to TRBJ1-2, with 7 bases lining up with TRBD1. From germline, CDR1 is MNHNS and CDR2 SASEGT. The CDR3 loop spans 12 amino acids. The V gene end was trimmed by 4 bases and the J gene end by 6 bases; junction bases not matched to a gene: 2. In DNA form, the CDR3 reads TGTGCCAGCAGTGTTCAGGGGGATGGCTACACCTTC. Its translation: CASSVQGDGYTF.

The chain links TRBV28 to TRBJ1-5, with D possibly being TRBD1 (5 bases). V lost 7 bases to trimming and J lost 0 bases, with 13 bases between them. The germline CDR1 and CDR2 sequences are MDHEN and SYDVKM. The CDR3 runs 15 residues. CDR3 bases: TGTGCCAGCACGGGAGGGGCCCTTAGCAATCAGCCCCAGCATTTT. Amino acids: CASTGGALSNQPQHF. Variable domain in full (rest from reference TRBV28 and TRBJ1-5): DVKVTQSSRYLVKRTGEKVFLECVQDMDHENMFWYRQDPGLGLRLIYFSYDVKMKEKGDIPEGYSVSREKKERFSLILESASTNQTSMYLCASTGGALSNQPQHFGDGTRLSIL.

This clonotype has a handful of counts. V is TRBV20-1 and J is TRBJ1-5; 10 nucleotides agree with TRBD1. The CDR3 has 14 residues. V lost 5 bases, J lost 0 bases, and 1 base stayed unmatched. Germline loops: CDR1 DFQATT, CDR2 SNEGSKA (reference sequence). Here the CDR3 DNA reads TGCAGTGCTTGGGACAGGGGTAGCAATCAGCCCCAGCATTTT. Its protein product is CSAWDRGSNQPQHF.

The chain couples TRBV7-2 to TRBJ2-2, with D perhaps TRBD2 (6 bases). Germline CDR1 and CDR2: SGHTA and FQGNSA. This CDR3 spans 15 amino acids. Trimming left V 5 bases short and J 1 base short, with 11 bases between. The CDR3 loop is CASSPGLLNTGELFF. The CDR3, as DNA: TGTGCCAGCAGCCCGGGACTCCTGAACACCGGGGAGCTGTTTTTT.

Remarks on this clonotype: A junction boundary mismatches the germline segment, possibly from a read error. V and J are TRBV7-7 and TRBJ2-2; no reliable D call. The CDR3 has 16 residues. CDR1 and CDR2 from the germline V gene are SSHAT and FNYEAQ (reference sequence). CDR3 region: CASSSYQDLSAGELFF. Written as DNA, the CDR3 is TGTGCTAGCAGCTCATACCAGGACCTTTCGGCCGGGGAGCTGTTTTTT.

The chain recombines TRBV6-4 with TRBJ2-3, with TRBD1 matching 8 bases. The CDR3 is 14 residues long. Germline V gene data show CDR1 as MRHNA and CDR2 as SNTAGT. V trimming: 0 bases; J trimming: 4 bases; junction bases outside the gene matches: 0. CDR3 nucleotide sequence: TGTGCCAGCAGTGACTCACAGGGGGCAGATACGCAGTATTTT. It is translated as CASSDSQGADTQYF.

V and J are TRBV15 and TRBJ2-1; 7 bases are a match to TRBD2. Trimming took 0 bases from V and 7 from J; bases not matched to a gene: 6. CDR1 and CDR2 (germline): LNHNV, YYDKDF (reference sequence). This CDR3 spans 15 amino acids. The CDR3 region is CATSRDRGSPNEQFF. The CDR3 DNA reads TGTGCCACCAGCAGAGATCGCGGGAGTCCGAATGAGCAGTTCTTC. Full variable domain (remainder filled in from reference TRBV15 and TRBJ2-1): DAMVIQNPRYQVTQFGKPVTLSCSQTLNHNVMYWYQQKSSQAPKLLFHYYDKDFNNEADTPDNFQSRRPNTSFCFLDIRSPGLGDTAMYLCATSRDRGSPNEQFFGPGTRLTVL.

This rearrangement joins TRBV5-5 to TRBJ1-2, with a weak D call TRBD1 (6 bases). Trimming shortened V by 4 bases and J by 0 bases, and 10 bases separated the two germline ends. The CDR3 sequence is 14 residues long. Per the germline V gene, CDR1 is SGHKS and CDR2 is YYEKEE (reference sequence). CDR3 DNA: TGTGCCAGCAGCGGGGACATCTCTAACTATGGCTACACCTTC. Translated, it gives CASSGDISNYGYTF. Together with reference TRBV5-5 and TRBJ1-2, the CDR3 gives the full variable domain: DAGVTQSPTHLIKTRGQQVTLRCSPISGHKSVSWYQQVLGQGPQFIFQYYEKEERGRGNFPDRFSARQFPNYSSELNVNALLLGDSALYLCASSGDISNYGYTFGSGTRLTVV.

This clonotype came up a few times. The V gene is TRBV7-6, the J gene TRBJ2-2; D remains ambiguous. V was pared by 0 bases and J by 0 bases, with 2 bases between. The germline V gene has CDR1 SGHVS and CDR2 FNYEAQ. The CDR3 is 14 residues long. The CDR3 protein is CASSLASNTGELFF. Written as DNA, the CDR3 is TGTGCCAGCAGCTTAGCATCGAACACCGGGGAGCTGTTTTTT.

This clonotype has just a few counts. The rearrangement uses TRBV7-9 and TRBJ2-3; D perhaps matches TRBD1 (5 bases). V lost 5 bases, J lost 2 bases, and 14 bases lay in between. The CDR3 spans 15 residues. Germline CDR1 and CDR2: SEHNR and FQNEAQ (reference sequence). Written as DNA, the CDR3 is TGTGCCAGCAGCGCCTCCAGGGAACTCACAGATACGCAGTATTTT. Protein product: CASSASRELTDTQYF.

This clonotype was counted between two and nine times. The chain joins TRBV12-3 or TRBV12-4 to TRBJ1-2; D uncertain. The CDR3 covers 13 residues. With 6 bases removed from V and 4 bases from J, the gap between germline ends came to 12 bases. The CDR3 DNA sequence: TGTGCCAGCAGACTCGACGGAACCTATGGCTACACCTTC. Translated, it gives CASRLDGTYGYTF.

The chain carries TRBV7-9 and TRBJ2-1; TRBD1 agrees at 7 bases. CDR1 is SEHNR, CDR2 FQNEAQ, per germline (reference sequence). CDR3 length equals 15 residues. The V and J ends lost 2 bases and 3 bases, in that order; junction bases with no gene match: 4. The CDR3 region is CASSLFTGDYNEQFF. CDR3 coding DNA: TGTGCCAGCAGCTTATTCACAGGGGACTACAATGAGCAGTTCTTC.

The chain joins TRBV9 to TRBJ1-6; TRBD1 aligns across 9 bases. V gave up 4 bases and J gave up 7 bases; unmatched junction bases: 6. The CDR3 has 15 amino acids. Germline CDR1 SGDLS, CDR2 YYNGEE. CDR3 in DNA: TGTGCCAGCAGCTCCCGGGACAGGGTCAATTCACCCCTCCACTTT. Amino acid sequence: CASSSRDRVNSPLHF.

This clonotype was seen only a few times. The rearrangement joins TRBV29-1 to TRBJ1-3; D remains ambiguous. The ends were cut back, 7 bases at V and 4 bases at J, with 8 bases in the middle. Germline-derived CDR1 and CDR2 are SQVTM and ANQGSEA. The CDR3 has 11 residues. CDR3 nucleotides: TGCAGCGGGGTGAGGGGAAACACCATATATTTT. Protein sequence: CSGVRGNTIYF.